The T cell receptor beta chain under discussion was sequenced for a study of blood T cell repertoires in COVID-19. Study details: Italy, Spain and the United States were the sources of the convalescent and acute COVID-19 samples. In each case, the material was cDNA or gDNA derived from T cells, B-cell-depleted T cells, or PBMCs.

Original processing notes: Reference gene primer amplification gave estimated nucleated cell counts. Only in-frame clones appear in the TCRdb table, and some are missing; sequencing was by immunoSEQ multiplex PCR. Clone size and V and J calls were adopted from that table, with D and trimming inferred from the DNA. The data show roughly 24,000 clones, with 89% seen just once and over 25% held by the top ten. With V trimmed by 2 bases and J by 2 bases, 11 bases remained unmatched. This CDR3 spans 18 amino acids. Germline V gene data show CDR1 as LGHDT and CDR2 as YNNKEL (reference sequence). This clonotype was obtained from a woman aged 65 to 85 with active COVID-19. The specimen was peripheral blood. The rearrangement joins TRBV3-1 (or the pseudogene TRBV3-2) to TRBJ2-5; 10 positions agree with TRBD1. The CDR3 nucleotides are TGTGCCAGCAGCCAAAACCCGAGACAGGGGGCGCTTCAAGAGACCCAGTACTTC. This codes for CASSQNPRQGALQETQYF.